A single sample gave rise to the 3 T cell receptor beta chains below, sequenced in a study of blood T cell repertoires in COVID-19. The protocol was immunoSEQ multiplex PCR, while the TCRdb copy is restricted to in-frame clones and leaves out a portion. The sample carries about 26,000 clones, over 90% recorded once. What was sequenced was peripheral blood. The receptors were sampled from a human donor in a cohort sampled during active COVID-19.

The chain recombines TRBV1 with TRBJ2-3; the table's TRBD2 call for D was not verified on the DNA. TRBV1 is described as a pseudogene. There are 19 residues in the CDR3. The CDR3 DNA follows: TGCACCAGCAAAGTCCGCGGGGGGGCTCCGAGCGTTGAAACAGATACGCAGTATTTT. It is translated as CTSKVRGGAPSVETDTQYF.

The rearrangement joins TRBV7-9 to TRBJ2-3; TRBD2 might be the D (6 bases). V lost 5 bases to trimming and J lost 1 base, with 13 bases between them. The CDR3 spans 15 residues. The V gene's germline CDR1 is SEHNR and CDR2 FQNEAQ (reference sequence). CDR3 sequence (DNA): TGTGCCAGCAGCCCCCCCGGACTACGCACAGATACGCAGTATTTT. Amino acids: CASSPPGLRTDTQYF.

V usage is TRBV28 and J usage is TRBJ1-5; D gene ambiguous. CDR3 length: 15 amino acids. V dropped 8 bases and J dropped 3 bases, with 17 bases sitting between them. Germline CDR1 MDHEN, CDR2 SYDVKM. As DNA, the CDR3 is TGTGCCAGCCACCCCCTAGGGCGGGTCAATCAGCCCCAGCATTTT. It codes for CASHPLGRVNQPQHF.